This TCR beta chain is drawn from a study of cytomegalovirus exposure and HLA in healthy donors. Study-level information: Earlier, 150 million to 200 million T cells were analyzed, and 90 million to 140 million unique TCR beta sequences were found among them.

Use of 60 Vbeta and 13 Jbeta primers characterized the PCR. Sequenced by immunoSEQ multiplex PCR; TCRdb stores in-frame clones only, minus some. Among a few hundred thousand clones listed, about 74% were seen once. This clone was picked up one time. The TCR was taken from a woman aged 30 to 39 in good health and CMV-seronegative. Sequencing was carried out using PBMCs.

This CDR3 reads CASSRLVGADTQYF. The DNA of the CDR3 is TGTGCCAGCAGCCGACTAGTGGGGGCAGATACGCAGTATTTT. The chain is built from TRBV7-6 and TRBJ2-3; possibly TRBD2 for D (6 bases). The CDR3 sequence is 14 residues long. Germline CDR1 reads SGHVS; CDR2 reads FNYEAQ. Trimming pared 5 bases from V and 4 bases from J, leaving 13 bases between.